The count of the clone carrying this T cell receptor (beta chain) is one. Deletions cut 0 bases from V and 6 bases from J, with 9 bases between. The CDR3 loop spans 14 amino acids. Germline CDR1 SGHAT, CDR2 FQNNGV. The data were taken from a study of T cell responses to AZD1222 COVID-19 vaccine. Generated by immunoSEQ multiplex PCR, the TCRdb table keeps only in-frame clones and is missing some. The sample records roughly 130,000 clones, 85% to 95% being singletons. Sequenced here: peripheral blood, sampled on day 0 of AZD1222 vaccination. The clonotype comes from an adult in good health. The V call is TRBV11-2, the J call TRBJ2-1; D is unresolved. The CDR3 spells CASSLDLGINEQFF. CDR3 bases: TGTGCCAGCAGCTTAGATTTGGGGATCAATGAGCAGTTCTTC.